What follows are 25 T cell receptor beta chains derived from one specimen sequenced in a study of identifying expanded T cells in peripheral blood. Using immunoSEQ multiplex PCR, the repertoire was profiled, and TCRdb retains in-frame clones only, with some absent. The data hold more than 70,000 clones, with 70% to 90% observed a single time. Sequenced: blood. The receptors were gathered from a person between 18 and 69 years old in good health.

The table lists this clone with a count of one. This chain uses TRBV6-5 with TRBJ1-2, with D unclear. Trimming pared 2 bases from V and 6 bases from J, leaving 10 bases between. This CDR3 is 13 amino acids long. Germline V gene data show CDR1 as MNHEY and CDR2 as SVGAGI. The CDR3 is CASSYGQVDGYTF. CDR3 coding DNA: TGTGCCAGCAGTTACGGCCAGGTAGATGGCTACACCTTC.

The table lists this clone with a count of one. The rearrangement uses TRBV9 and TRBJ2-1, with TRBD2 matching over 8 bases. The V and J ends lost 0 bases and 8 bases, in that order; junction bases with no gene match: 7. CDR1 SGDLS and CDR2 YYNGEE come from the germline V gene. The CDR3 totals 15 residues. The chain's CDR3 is CASSVAPGGWYEQFF. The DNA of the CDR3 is TGTGCCAGCAGCGTAGCCCCGGGGGGGTGGTATGAGCAGTTCTTC.

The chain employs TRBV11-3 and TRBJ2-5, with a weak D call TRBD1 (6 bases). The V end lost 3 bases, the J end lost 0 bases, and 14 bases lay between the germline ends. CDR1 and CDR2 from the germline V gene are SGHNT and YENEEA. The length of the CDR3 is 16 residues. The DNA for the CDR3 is TGTGCCAGCAGCTTGATAGGCCAGGGGAACCAAGAGACCCAGTACTTC. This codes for CASSLIGQGNQETQYF.

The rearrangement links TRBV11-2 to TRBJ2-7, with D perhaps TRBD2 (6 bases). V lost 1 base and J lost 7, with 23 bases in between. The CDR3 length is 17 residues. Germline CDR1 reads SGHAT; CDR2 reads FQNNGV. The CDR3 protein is CASSLGYSAGKFMEQYF. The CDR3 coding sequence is TGTGCCAGCAGCTTAGGGTATTCGGCGGGGAAGTTTATGGAGCAGTACTTC.

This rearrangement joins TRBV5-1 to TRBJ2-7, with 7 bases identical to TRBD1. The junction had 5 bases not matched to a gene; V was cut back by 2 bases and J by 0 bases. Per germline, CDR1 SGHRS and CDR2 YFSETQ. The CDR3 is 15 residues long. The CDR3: CASSFSRDSSYEQYF. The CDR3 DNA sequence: TGCGCCAGCAGCTTCAGCCGGGACAGCTCCTACGAGCAGTACTTC.

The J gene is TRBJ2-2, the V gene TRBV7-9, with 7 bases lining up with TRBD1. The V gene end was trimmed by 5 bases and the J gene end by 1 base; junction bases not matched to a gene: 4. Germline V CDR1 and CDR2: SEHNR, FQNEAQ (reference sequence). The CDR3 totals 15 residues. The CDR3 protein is CASSLTGVNTGELFF. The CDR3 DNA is TGTGCCAGCAGCCTAACAGGGGTGAACACCGGGGAGCTGTTTTTT.

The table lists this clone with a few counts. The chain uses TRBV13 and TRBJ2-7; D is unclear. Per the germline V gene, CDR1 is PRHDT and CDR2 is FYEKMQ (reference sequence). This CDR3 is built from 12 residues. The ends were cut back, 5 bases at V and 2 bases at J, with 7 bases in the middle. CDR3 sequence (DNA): TGTGCCAGCAGCCCTTATCCCTACGAGCAGTACTTC. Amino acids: CASSPYPYEQYF.

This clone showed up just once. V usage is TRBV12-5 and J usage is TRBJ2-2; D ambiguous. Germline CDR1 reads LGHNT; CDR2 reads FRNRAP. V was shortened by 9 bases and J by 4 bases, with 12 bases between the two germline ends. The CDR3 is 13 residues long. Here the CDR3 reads CASRGWSTGELFF. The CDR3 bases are TGTGCTAGCCGTGGGTGGTCCACCGGGGAGCTGTTTTTT. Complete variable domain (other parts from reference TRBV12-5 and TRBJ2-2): DARVTQTPRHKVTEMGQEVTMRCQPILGHNTVFWYRQTMMQGLELLAYFRNRAPLDDSGMPKDRFSAEMPDATLATLKIQPSEPRDSAVYFCASRGWSTGELFFGEGSRLTVL.

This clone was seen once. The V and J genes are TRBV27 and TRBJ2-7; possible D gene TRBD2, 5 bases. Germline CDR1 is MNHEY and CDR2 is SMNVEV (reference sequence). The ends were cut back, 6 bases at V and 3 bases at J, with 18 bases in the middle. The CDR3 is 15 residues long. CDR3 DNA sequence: TGTGCCAGCAGGCGTACACTAGACCCGGACTACGAGCAGTACTTC. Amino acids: CASRRTLDPDYEQYF.

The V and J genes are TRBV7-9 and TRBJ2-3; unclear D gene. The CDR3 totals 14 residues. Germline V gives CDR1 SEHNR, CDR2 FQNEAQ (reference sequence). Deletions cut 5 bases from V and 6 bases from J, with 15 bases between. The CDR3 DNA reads TGTGCCAGCAGCGTTTCTTCCCCCACCGATACGCAGTATTTT. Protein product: CASSVSSPTDTQYF.

Here the CDR3 DNA reads TGTGCCAGTAGTATCCCCAGGGGGGGTAGGAACTATGGCTACACCTTC. This encodes CASSIPRGGRNYGYTF. The chain links TRBV19 to TRBJ1-2; 7 bases are shared with TRBD1. This CDR3 region has 16 residues. The germline V gene encodes CDR1 LNHDA and CDR2 SQIVND (reference sequence). V lost 3 bases and J lost 2; bases outside the gene matches: 9.

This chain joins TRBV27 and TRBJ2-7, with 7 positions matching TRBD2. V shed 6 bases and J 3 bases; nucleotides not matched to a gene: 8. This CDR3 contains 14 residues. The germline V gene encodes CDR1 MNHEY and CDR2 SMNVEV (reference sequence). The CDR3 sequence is CASRRTGTIYEQYF. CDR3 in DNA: TGTGCCAGCAGACGAACCGGGACTATCTACGAGCAGTACTTC.

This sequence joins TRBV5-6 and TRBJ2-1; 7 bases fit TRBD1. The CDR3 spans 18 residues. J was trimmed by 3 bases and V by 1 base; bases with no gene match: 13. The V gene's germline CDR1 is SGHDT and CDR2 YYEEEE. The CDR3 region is CASSLSKRQGRIYNEQFF. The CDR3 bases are TGTGCCAGCAGCTTGTCTAAGAGACAGGGTCGCATCTACAATGAGCAGTTCTTC.

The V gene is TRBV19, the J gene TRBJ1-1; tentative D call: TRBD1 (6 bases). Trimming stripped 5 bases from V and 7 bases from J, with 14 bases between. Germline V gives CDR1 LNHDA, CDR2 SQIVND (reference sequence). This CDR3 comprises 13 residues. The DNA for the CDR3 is TGTGCCAGTAGTTTGCAGGGGTCAAGTGAAGCTTTCTTT. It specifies CASSLQGSSEAFF. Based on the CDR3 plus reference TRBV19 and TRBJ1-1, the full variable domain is DGGITQSPKYLFRKEGQNVTLSCEQNLNHDAMYWYRQDPGQGLRLIYYSQIVNDFQKGDIAEGYSVSREKKESFPLTVTSAQKNPTAFYLCASSLQGSSEAFFGQGTRLTVV.

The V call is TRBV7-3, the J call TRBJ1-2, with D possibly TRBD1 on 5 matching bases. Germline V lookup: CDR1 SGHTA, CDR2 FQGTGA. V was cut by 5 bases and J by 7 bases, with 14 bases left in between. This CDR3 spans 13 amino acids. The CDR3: CASSLGRSGGYTF. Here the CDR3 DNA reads TGTGCCAGCAGCCTGGGACGGAGTGGTGGCTACACCTTC.

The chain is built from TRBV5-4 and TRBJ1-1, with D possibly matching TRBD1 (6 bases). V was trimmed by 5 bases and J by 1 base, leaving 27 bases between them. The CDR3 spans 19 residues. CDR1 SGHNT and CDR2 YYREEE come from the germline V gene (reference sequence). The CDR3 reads CASSPNGGRRFRGNTEAFF. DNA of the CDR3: TGTGCCAGCAGTCCCAACGGGGGGCGCAGGTTCCGAGGGAACACTGAAGCTTTCTTT.

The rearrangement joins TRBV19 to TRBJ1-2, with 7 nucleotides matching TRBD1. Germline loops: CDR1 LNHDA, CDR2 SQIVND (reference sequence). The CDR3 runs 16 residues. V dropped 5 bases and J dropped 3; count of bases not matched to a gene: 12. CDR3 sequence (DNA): TGTGCCAGTAGTCCAGGGACAGTTTCTCTCCACTATGGCTACACCTTC. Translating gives CASSPGTVSLHYGYTF.

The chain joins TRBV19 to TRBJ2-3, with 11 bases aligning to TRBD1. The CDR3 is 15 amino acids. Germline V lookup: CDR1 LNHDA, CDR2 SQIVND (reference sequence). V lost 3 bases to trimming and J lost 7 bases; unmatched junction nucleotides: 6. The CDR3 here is CASSIPGQGVYTQYF. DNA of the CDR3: TGTGCCAGTAGTATCCCGGGACAGGGGGTGTATACGCAGTATTTT.

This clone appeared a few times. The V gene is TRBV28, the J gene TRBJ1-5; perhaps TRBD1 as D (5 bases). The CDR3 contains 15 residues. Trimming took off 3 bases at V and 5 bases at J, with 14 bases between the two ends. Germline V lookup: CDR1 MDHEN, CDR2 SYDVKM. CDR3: CASSLSSGRHQPQHF. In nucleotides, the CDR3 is TGTGCCAGCAGTTTGTCATCGGGGCGCCATCAGCCCCAGCATTTT.

CDR3: CASSKERGQGNGAAEFGNTEAFF. CDR3 in DNA: TGTGCCAGCAGCAAGGAACGCGGACAGGGAAACGGAGCGGCAGAATTCGGGAACACTGAAGCTTTCTTT. The chain links TRBV21-1 to TRBJ1-1; TRBD1, the D gene given by the table, was not confirmed from the DNA. TRBV21-1 is a documented pseudogene. The CDR3 has 23 residues.

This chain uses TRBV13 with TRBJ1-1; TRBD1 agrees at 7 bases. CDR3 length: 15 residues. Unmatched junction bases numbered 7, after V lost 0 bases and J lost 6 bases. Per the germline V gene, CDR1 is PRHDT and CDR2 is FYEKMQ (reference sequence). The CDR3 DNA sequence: TGTGCCAGCAGCTTAGGCGAGACAGGGAGAGCTGAAGCTTTCTTT. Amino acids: CASSLGETGRAEAFF. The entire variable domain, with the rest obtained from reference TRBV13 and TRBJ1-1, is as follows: AAGVIQSPRHLIKEKRETATLKCYPIPRHDTVYWYQQGPGQDPQFLISFYEKMQSDKGSIPDRFSAQQFSDYHSELNMSSLELGDSALYFCASSLGETGRAEAFFGQGTRLTVV.

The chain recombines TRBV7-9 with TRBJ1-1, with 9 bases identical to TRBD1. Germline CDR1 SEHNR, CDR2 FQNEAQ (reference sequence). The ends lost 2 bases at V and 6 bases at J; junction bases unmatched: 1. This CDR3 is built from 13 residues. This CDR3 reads CASSLRQGAEAFF. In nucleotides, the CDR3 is TGTGCCAGCAGCTTAAGACAGGGGGCTGAAGCTTTCTTT.

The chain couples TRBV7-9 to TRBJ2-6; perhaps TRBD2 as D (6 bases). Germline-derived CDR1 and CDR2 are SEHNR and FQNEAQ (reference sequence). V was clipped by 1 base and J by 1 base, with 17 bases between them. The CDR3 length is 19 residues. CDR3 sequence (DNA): TGTGCCAGCAGCTTAGAGTTATTTCGGAGGGAATCTGGGGCCAACGTCCTGACTTTC. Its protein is CASSLELFRRESGANVLTF.

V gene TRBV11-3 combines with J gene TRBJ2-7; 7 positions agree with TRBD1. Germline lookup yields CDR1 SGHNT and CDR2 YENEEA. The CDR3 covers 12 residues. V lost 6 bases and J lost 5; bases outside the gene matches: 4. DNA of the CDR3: TGTGCCAGCAGGGACAGGTGGGACGAGCAGTACTTC. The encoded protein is CASRDRWDEQYF.

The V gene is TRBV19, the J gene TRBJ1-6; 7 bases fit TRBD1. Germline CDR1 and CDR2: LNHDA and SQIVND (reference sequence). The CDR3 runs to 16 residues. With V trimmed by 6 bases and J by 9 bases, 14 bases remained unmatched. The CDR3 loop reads CASSLEGARSVSPLHF. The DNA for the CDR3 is TGTGCCAGTAGCCTCGAGGGGGCGCGGAGTGTTTCACCCCTCCACTTT.